A selection of T cell receptor beta chains follows, all from one sample in a study of response to subunit inactivated influenza vaccine. TCRdb reprocessed the RT-PCR reads via MiXCR and lists one record per CDR3 protein. Seen here are over 450,000 distinct CDR3 sequences, 10% to 15% observed once, and the top ten hold about an eighth. Specimen: PBMCs from blood, collected 40 to 50 days after vaccination. The receptor set was obtained from a man aged 45 to 65 who received an inactivated influenza vaccine. CDR3s leave out the opening cysteine and the closing phenylalanine or tryptophan.

v_call	j_call	cdr3_aa
TRBV27	TRBJ2-1	ASKVGPSGSNEQF
TRBV28	TRBJ1-2	ASTPGQGAGGYT
TRBV6-2/TRBV6-3	TRBJ1-1	ASSYPIGVLDTEAF
TRBV6-2/TRBV6-3	TRBJ1-3	ASGDSGTGNTIY
TRBV11-1	TRBJ2-7	ASSSSGSASGGSYEQY
TRBV12-3/TRBV12-4	TRBJ2-2	ASNRGAGTGELF
TRBV20-1	TRBJ2-1	SARDRRATYNEQF
TRBV28	TRBJ2-7	ASSSPGQGRYEQY
TRBV20-1	TRBJ2-1	SASPPSGQGNSYNEQF
TRBV7-2	TRBJ2-5	ASSFSAGGETQY
TRBV20-1	TRBJ2-3	SARGTPGRRLADSRTDTQY
TRBV5-1	TRBJ2-3	ASSLETYELDTQY
TRBV7-2	TRBJ2-7	ASSLGGHYEQY
TRBV7-9	TRBJ2-2	ASSFDGELF
TRBV29-1	TRBJ2-1	SVSDRSSYNEQF
TRBV7-9	TRBJ1-5	ASSLSQAVGPQH
TRBV20-1	TRBJ1-2	SASGSDWGGYT
TRBV12-3/TRBV12-4	TRBJ1-1	ASTLRGHLPEAF
TRBV10-3	TRBJ2-3	AISGGATSTDTQY
TRBV9	TRBJ2-2	ASSVAVGAGELF
TRBV7-2	TRBJ1-1	ASSFPQGTNTEAF
TRBV10-3	TRBJ2-7	AISDPALGTELEQY
TRBV12-3/TRBV12-4	TRBJ2-1	ASSLEWGADKF
TRBV20-1	TRBJ2-1	SVNTPWDEQF
TRBV4-2	TRBJ2-1	ASSQSWTGNSYNEQF
TRBV30	TRBJ1-5	AWSVRVSNQPQH
TRBV29-1	TRBJ2-1	SDSGGSYNEQF
TRBV5-1	TRBJ2-2	ASSWRAGGSGELF
TRBV12-3/TRBV12-4	TRBJ1-6	ASRTQGLVSPLH
TRBV5-1	TRBJ2-1	ASSPGHRTNEQF
TRBV6-1	TRBJ2-7	ATTSDTSREQY
TRBV20-1	TRBJ1-6	SARDGGQGSSPLH
TRBV7-8	TRBJ1-2	ASSPQGRGYGYT
TRBV11-2	TRBJ1-2	ASSVRGPGYT
TRBV29-1	TRBJ2-6	SAEDSSGANVLT
TRBV7-6	TRBJ2-1	ASSRGLAANEQF
TRBV25-1	TRBJ1-1	ASKGEGMNTEAF
TRBV7-9	TRBJ2-7	ASSLEGTGAREQY
TRBV7-2	TRBJ2-7	ASSLAYYEQY
TRBV7-9	TRBJ1-4	ASSFTGPHGGEKLF
TRBV12-3/TRBV12-4	TRBJ2-5	ASSLRGETQY
TRBV10-3	TRBJ2-2	AISEGGTGELF
TRBV28	TRBJ2-7	ASSRAGTALYEQY
TRBV10-2	TRBJ2-5	ASSAVASGKETQY
TRBV10-3	TRBJ2-1	AISVLDSYNEQF
TRBV6-1	TRBJ2-1	ASSHRASGGYNEQF
TRBV5-1	TRBJ2-7	ASSWAGGLTYEQY
TRBV20-1	TRBJ1-5	SATSVGGGGNQPQH
TRBV10-2	TRBJ2-4	ASSQAGAGTKNIQY
TRBV3-1	TRBJ1-1	ASSQDLWGAGAF
TRBV7-2	TRBJ2-1	ASSLETMNEQF
TRBV7-7	TRBJ2-5	ASSSPGQGEETQY
TRBV12-3/TRBV12-4	TRBJ2-3	ASSFGGRASDTQY